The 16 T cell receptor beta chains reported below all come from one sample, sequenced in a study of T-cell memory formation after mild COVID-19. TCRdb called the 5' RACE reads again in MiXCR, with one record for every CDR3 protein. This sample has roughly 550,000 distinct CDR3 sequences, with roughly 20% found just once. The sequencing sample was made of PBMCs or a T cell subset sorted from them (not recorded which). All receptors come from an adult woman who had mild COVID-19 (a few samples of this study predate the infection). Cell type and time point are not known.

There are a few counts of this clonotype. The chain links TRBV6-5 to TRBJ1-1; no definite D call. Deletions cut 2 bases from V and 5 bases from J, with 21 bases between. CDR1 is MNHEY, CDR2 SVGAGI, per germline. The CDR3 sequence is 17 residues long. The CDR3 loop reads CASSYLRVGHRETEAFF. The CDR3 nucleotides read TGTGCCAGCAGTTACCTGCGTGTTGGGCATCGCGAAACTGAAGCTTTCTTT.

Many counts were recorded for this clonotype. The CDR3 coding sequence is TGCGCCAGCAGCTCACAGGGGCTCAATCAGCCCCAGCATTTT. Translating it yields CASSSQGLNQPQHF. The chain couples TRBV5-1 to TRBJ1-5; 7 bases match TRBD1. V lost 3 bases, J lost 3 bases, and 3 bases stayed unmatched. The germline V gene encodes CDR1 SGHRS and CDR2 YFSETQ. CDR3 length equals 14 residues.

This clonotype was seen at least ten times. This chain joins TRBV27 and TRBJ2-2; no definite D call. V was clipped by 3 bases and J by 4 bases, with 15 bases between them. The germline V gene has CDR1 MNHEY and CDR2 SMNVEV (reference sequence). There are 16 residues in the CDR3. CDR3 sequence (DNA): TGTGCCAGCAGTTTTCTGGGGTCGTGGGGCACCGGGGAGCTGTTTTTT. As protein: CASSFLGSWGTGELFF.

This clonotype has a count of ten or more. CDR3 sequence reads: CASSSQGIQETQYF. The CDR3 nucleotides read TGCGCCAGCAGCTCTCAGGGGATTCAAGAGACCCAGTACTTC. The chain recombines TRBV5-1 with TRBJ2-5; TRBD1 might be the D (6 bases). The germline V gene encodes CDR1 SGHRS and CDR2 YFSETQ. The ends were cut back, 3 bases at V and 2 bases at J, with 11 bases in the middle. This CDR3 is 14 amino acids long.

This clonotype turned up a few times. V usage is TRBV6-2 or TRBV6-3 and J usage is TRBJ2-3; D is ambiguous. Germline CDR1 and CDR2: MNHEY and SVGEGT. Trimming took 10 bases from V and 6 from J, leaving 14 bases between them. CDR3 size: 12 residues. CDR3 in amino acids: CATRRSGDTQYF. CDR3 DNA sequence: TGTGCCACCCGGAGATCGGGCGATACGCAGTATTTT.

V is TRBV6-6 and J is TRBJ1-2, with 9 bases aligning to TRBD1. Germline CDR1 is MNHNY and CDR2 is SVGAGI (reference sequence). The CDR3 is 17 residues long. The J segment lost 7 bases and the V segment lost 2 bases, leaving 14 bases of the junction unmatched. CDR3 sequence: CASSYPLQGASSVGYTF. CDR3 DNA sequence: TGTGCCAGCAGTTACCCGCTACAGGGGGCAAGTTCCGTTGGCTACACCTTC.

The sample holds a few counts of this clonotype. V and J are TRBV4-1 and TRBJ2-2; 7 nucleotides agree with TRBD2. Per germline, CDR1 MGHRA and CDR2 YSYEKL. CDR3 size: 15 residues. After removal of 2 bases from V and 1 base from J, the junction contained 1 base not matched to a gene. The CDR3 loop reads CASSQLAVNTGELFF. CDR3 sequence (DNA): TGCGCCAGCAGCCAACTAGCGGTGAACACCGGGGAGCTGTTTTTT.

The CDR3 nucleotides are TGTGCCAGCAGCGTAGGGACATCCGGGGAGACCCAGTACTTC. Amino acid sequence: CASSVGTSGETQYF. The rearrangement uses TRBV9 and TRBJ2-5, with D possibly matching TRBD1 (5 bases). The V gene's germline CDR1 is SGDLS and CDR2 YYNGEE. V lost 0 bases and J 5 bases, leaving 11 bases between the germline ends. The CDR3 spans 14 residues.

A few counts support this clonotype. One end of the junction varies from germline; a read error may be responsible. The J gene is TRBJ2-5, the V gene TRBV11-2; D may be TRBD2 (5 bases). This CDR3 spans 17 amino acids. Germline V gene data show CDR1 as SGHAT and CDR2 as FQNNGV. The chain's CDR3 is CVSSLSPRGGTQETQYF. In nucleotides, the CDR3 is TGTGTCAGCAGCTTAAGTCCACGAGGAGGAACTCAAGAGACCCAGTACTTC.

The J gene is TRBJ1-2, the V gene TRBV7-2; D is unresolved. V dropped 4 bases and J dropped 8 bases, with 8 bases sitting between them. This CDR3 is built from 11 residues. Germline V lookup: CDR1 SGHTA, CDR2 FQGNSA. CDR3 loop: CASSSFSGYTF. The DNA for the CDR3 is TGTGCCAGCAGCTCCTTTTCCGGCTACACCTTC.

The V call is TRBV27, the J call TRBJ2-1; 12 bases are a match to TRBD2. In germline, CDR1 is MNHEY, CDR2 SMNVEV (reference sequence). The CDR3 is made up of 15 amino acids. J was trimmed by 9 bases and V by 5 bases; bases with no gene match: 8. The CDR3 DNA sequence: TGTGCCAGCAGTCTTCGGACTAGCGGGATGAGTGAGCAGTTCTTC. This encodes CASSLRTSGMSEQFF.

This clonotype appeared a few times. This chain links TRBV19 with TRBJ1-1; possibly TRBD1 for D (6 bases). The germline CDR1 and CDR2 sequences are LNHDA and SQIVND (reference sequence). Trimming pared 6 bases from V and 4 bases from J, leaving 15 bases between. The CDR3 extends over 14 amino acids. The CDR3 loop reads CASRLQGGFTEAFF. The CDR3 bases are TGTGCCAGTAGGCTACAGGGAGGATTCACTGAAGCTTTCTTT.

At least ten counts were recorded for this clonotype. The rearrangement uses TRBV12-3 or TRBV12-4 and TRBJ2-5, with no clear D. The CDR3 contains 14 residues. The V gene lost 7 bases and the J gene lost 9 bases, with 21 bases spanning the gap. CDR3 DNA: TGTGCCAGCACCCCCCTCCGGACGTTTGAGCCCCAGTACTTC. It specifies CASTPLRTFEPQYF.

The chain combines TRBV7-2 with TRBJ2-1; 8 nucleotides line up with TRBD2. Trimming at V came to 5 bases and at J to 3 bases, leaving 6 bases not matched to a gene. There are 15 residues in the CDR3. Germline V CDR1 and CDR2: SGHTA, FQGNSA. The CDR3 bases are TGTGCCAGCAGCAAGGGCAGCGGGGGCTACAATGAGCAGTTCTTC. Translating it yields CASSKGSGGYNEQFF.

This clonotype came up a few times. The CDR3 protein is CSVLTPATYEQYF. The DNA of the CDR3 is TGCAGCGTCCTGACCCCGGCAACCTACGAGCAGTACTTC. The gene calls are TRBV29-1 and TRBJ2-7; no clear D gene. Trimming left V 6 bases short and J 2 bases short, with 14 bases between. The CDR3 loop spans 13 amino acids. In germline, CDR1 is SQVTM, CDR2 ANQGSEA.

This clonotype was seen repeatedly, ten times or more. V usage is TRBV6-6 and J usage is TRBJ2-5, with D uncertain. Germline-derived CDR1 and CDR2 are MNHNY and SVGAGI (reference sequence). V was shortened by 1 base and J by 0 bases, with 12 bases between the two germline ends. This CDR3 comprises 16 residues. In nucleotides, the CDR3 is TGTGCCAGCAGTTACTACGGGCAGACTTACCAAGAGACCCAGTACTTC. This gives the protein CASSYYGQTYQETQYF.